Following are 29 T cell receptor beta chains from one sample sequenced in a study of cytomegalovirus exposure and HLA in healthy donors. Sequencing was performed with immunoSEQ multiplex PCR; in TCRdb, only in-frame clones are kept and a portion is missing. Among about 180,000 clones, roughly 85% were seen once, and the ten largest hold around a sixth. Sequencing used PBMCs. The receptors shown here come from a man younger than 35 in good health and CMV-seropositive.

In DNA form, the CDR3 reads TGTGCCAGCAGTGGGGGGGTAGGCTACGAGCAGTACTTC. Its translation: CASSGGVGYEQYF. The chain couples TRBV6-1 to TRBJ2-7; perhaps TRBD2 as D (6 bases). This CDR3 is 13 amino acids long. The V end lost 4 bases, the J end lost 3 bases, and 10 bases lay between the germline ends. CDR1 is MNHNS and CDR2 is SASEGT in the germline V gene.

This sequence joins TRBV18 and TRBJ2-4, with TRBD2 as a possible D gene (5 bases). With 6 bases removed from V and 10 bases from J, the gap between germline ends came to 16 bases. Germline assignment: CDR1 KGHSH and CDR2 LQKENI. The CDR3 has 13 amino acids. CDR3 sequence (DNA): TGTGCCAGCTCCCCTGAGATCGAGGGAATTCAGTACTTC. Translating it yields CASSPEIEGIQYF.

CDR3 residues: CASSLKGHILFYEQYF. In nucleotides, the CDR3 is TGTGCCAGCAGCTTAAAGGGGCACATTCTTTTCTACGAGCAGTACTTC. The chain carries TRBV7-2 and TRBJ2-7; tentatively, D is TRBD1 (5 bases). The V gene lost 2 bases and the J gene lost 3 bases, with 17 bases spanning the gap. CDR3 size: 16 residues. Per the germline V gene, CDR1 is SGHTA and CDR2 is FQGNSA.

The CDR3 is CASSSELAGGMANTGELFF. The CDR3 bases are TGTGCCAGCAGTTCCGAACTAGCGGGAGGAATGGCTAACACCGGGGAGCTGTTTTTT. V and J are TRBV27 and TRBJ2-2; the match to TRBD2 covers 12 bases. Germline CDR1 and CDR2: MNHEY and SMNVEV (reference sequence). V dropped 4 bases and J dropped 2; count of bases not matched to a gene: 11. The CDR3 is 19 amino acids.

This clone came up once. The J gene is TRBJ1-5, the V gene TRBV16; D possibly corresponds to TRBD1 (6 bases). This CDR3 has 15 amino acids. Deletions cut 1 base from V and 3 bases from J, with 10 bases between. The germline V gene encodes CDR1 KGHSY and CDR2 FQNENV. CDR3 bases: TGTGCCAGCAGCCAATTCGGGGGGCACAATCAGCCCCAGCATTTT. Its translation is CASSQFGGHNQPQHF.

The chain is built from TRBV18 and TRBJ2-1; 7 positions match TRBD1. Trimming removed 3 bases from V and 6 bases from J; junction bases left unmatched: 8. The CDR3 is 15 residues long. Germline V lookup: CDR1 KGHSH, CDR2 LQKENI. The CDR3 bases are TGTGCCAGCTCACCCCCCGGGACAGTGGCCAATGAGCAGTTCTTC. It codes for CASSPPGTVANEQFF.

Note on this clone: Other DNA sequences in this specimen translate into the identical CDR3. The chain is built from TRBV5-1 and TRBJ2-7, with D maybe TRBD1 (6 bases). Germline CDR1 SGHRS, CDR2 YFSETQ. V was pared by 2 bases and J by 3 bases, with 12 bases between. This CDR3 region has 14 residues. The DNA for the CDR3 is TGCGCCAGCAGCTTAGGGCAGGGGATCTACGAGCAGTACTTC. This sequence encodes CASSLGQGIYEQYF.

This chain joins TRBV5-1 and TRBJ1-1; 11 positions agree with TRBD1. Trimming cost V 4 bases and J 11 bases; bases outside gene matches: 4. CDR1 SGHRS and CDR2 YFSETQ come from the germline V gene. The CDR3 length is 12 residues. The CDR3 protein is CASSRTGGPAFF. Here the CDR3 DNA reads TGCGCCAGCAGCCGGACAGGGGGCCCGGCTTTCTTT. The full variable domain, its missing parts supplied by reference TRBV5-1 and TRBJ1-1, is KAGVTQTPRYLIKTRGQQVTLSCSPISGHRSVSWYQQTPGQGLQFLFEYFSETQRNKGNFPGRFSGRQFSNSRSEMNVSTLELGDSALYLCASSRTGGPAFFGQGTRLTVV.

This clone was seen a few times. The CDR3 here is CASSLGVGTGQPQHF. Here the CDR3 DNA reads TGCGCCAGCAGCTTGGGAGTCGGGACAGGTCAGCCCCAGCATTTT. The V and J genes are TRBV5-1 and TRBJ1-5; TRBD1 agrees at 8 bases. Germline assignment: CDR1 SGHRS and CDR2 YFSETQ. The CDR3 consists of 15 residues. The J segment lost 6 bases and the V segment lost 0 bases, leaving 5 bases of the junction unmatched.

The V gene is TRBV11-1, the J gene TRBJ1-2, with 9 bases lining up with TRBD1. This CDR3 has 16 residues. V lost 5 bases, J lost 5 bases, and 12 bases stayed unmatched. Germline loops: CDR1 SGHAT, CDR2 FQDESV (reference sequence). The chain's CDR3 is CASSSRDRDLRYGYTF. The CDR3, as DNA: TGTGCCAGCAGCAGCCGGGACAGGGACCTTCGGTATGGCTACACCTTC.

This rearrangement joins TRBV14 to TRBJ2-2; D may be TRBD2 (5 bases). The germline CDR1 and CDR2 sequences are SGHDN and FVKESK. This CDR3 contains 13 residues. V shed 4 bases and J shed 6 bases, with 9 bases lying between them. CDR3 loop: CASSPRGAGELFF. DNA for the CDR3: TGTGCCAGCAGCCCACGGGGTGCCGGGGAGCTGTTTTTT.

Only one count was recorded for this clone. The chain carries TRBV28 and TRBJ1-5, with a possible D match to TRBD1 (5 bases). The CDR3 is 15 residues long. CDR1 and CDR2 (germline): MDHEN, SYDVKM. V lost 2 bases and J 5 bases, leaving 13 bases between the germline ends. This chain's CDR3 is CASSLRAGFDQPQHF. The CDR3 bases are TGTGCCAGCAGTTTACGGGCAGGGTTTGATCAGCCCCAGCATTTT.

The J gene is TRBJ1-6, the V gene TRBV9; TRBD1 matches at 8 bases. Trimming cost V 0 bases and J 8 bases; bases outside gene matches: 1. The germline V gene encodes CDR1 SGDLS and CDR2 YYNGEE. The CDR3 spans 14 residues. The CDR3 DNA reads as TGTGCCAGCAGCGTAGCAGGGGGCGATTCACCCCTCCACTTT. Its protein is CASSVAGGDSPLHF.

The chain uses TRBV2 and TRBJ2-2; D is possibly TRBD1 (6 bases). Germline V CDR1 and CDR2: SNHLY, FYNNEI. V was clipped by 5 bases and J by 6 bases, with 13 bases between them. The CDR3 is made up of 14 amino acids. The CDR3 sequence is CASSQDRTAGELFF. As DNA, the CDR3 is TGTGCCAGCAGTCAAGACAGGACCGCCGGGGAGCTGTTTTTT.

The V and J genes are TRBV4-1 and TRBJ2-5, with 10 positions matching TRBD1. Germline V gene lookup returns CDR1 MGHRA and CDR2 YSYEKL. CDR3 length equals 15 residues. After removal of 5 bases from V and 4 bases from J, the junction contained 7 bases not matched to a gene. In nucleotides, the CDR3 is TGCGCCAGCAGCATCCGACAGGGGGCGGGAGAGACCCAGTACTTC. Amino acids: CASSIRQGAGETQYF.

The rearrangement uses TRBV18 and TRBJ2-7, with 9 positions matching TRBD2. Trimming cost V 5 bases and J 3 bases; bases outside gene matches: 17. In germline, CDR1 is KGHSH, CDR2 LQKENI. CDR3 size: 18 residues. The CDR3 nucleotides are TGTGCCAGCTCATCCACAAATACTGCGGGAGGGCCCGGCTACGAGCAGTACTTC. Translated, it gives CASSSTNTAGGPGYEQYF.

This clone was picked up one time. V and J are TRBV11-3 and TRBJ2-1; unclear D gene. Trimming pared 0 bases from V and 9 bases from J, leaving 9 bases between. The CDR3 runs 13 residues. Germline assignment: CDR1 SGHNT and CDR2 YENEEA. CDR3: CASSLDFSGEQFF. Here the CDR3 DNA reads TGTGCCAGCAGCTTAGATTTTAGTGGTGAGCAGTTCTTC. Based on the CDR3 plus reference TRBV11-3 and TRBJ2-1, the full variable domain is EAGVVQSPRYKIIEKKQPVAFWCNPISGHNTLYWYLQNLGQGPELLIRYENEEAVDDSQLPKDRFSAERLKGVDSTLKIQPAELGDSAVYLCASSLDFSGEQFFGPGTRLTVL.

The CDR3 sequence: CASSLQGQGGREQFF. The DNA for the CDR3 is TGTGCCAGCAGCTTGCAGGGCCAGGGGGGACGTGAGCAGTTCTTC. The chain couples TRBV5-6 to TRBJ2-1; maybe TRBD1 (7 bases). This CDR3 is built from 15 residues. The germline V gene encodes CDR1 SGHDT and CDR2 YYEEEE. Trimming removed 1 base at V and 9 bases at J, with 17 bases between. The variable domain in full, completed from reference TRBV5-6 and TRBJ2-1, reads DAGVTQSPTHLIKTRGQQVTLRCSPKSGHDTVSWYQQALGQGPQFIFQYYEEEERQRGNFPDRFSGHQFPNYSSELNVNALLLGDSALYLCASSLQGQGGREQFFGPGTRLTVL.

This clone was seen more than once but under ten times. The chain recombines TRBV2 with TRBJ2-7, with TRBD1 identical over 9 bases. The germline gives CDR1 SNHLY, CDR2 FYNNEI. V lost 6 bases and J lost 5; bases outside the gene matches: 8. This CDR3 is built from 14 residues. The CDR3: CASRLGQGSDEQYF. In DNA form, the CDR3 reads TGTGCCAGCAGGTTGGGACAGGGTTCCGACGAGCAGTACTTC.

This sequence joins TRBV5-4 and TRBJ2-7; D gene ambiguous. Germline assignment: CDR1 SGHNT and CDR2 YYREEE (reference sequence). The V end lost 0 bases, the J end lost 2 bases, and 9 bases lay between the germline ends. CDR3 length equals 14 residues. CDR3 bases: TGTGCCAGCAGCTTGGGGCAGGTTCCCTACGAGCAGTACTTC. It codes for CASSLGQVPYEQYF.

The gene calls are TRBV2 and TRBJ1-2; 7 nucleotides agree with TRBD1. V gave up 2 bases and J gave up 4 bases; unmatched junction bases: 10. This CDR3 has 16 amino acids. Germline CDR1 reads SNHLY; CDR2 reads FYNNEI. CDR3 nucleotide sequence: TGTGCCAGCAGTGAACAAGGTTACAGGGGATTCTATGGCTACACCTTC. Encoded protein: CASSEQGYRGFYGYTF.

The chain has TRBV27 and TRBJ2-2, with D maybe TRBD1 (6 bases). The length of the CDR3 is 14 residues. Trimming stripped 6 bases from V and 6 bases from J, with 14 bases between. Germline V lookup: CDR1 MNHEY, CDR2 SMNVEV (reference sequence). The DNA for the CDR3 is TGTGCCAGCAGGCCAGGGGTAGGTGCCGGGGAGCTGTTTTTT. Translated, it gives CASRPGVGAGELFF.

The chain couples TRBV15 to TRBJ1-5; no clear D gene. CDR1 and CDR2 (germline): LNHNV, YYDKDF (reference sequence). This CDR3 has 13 residues. V lost 8 bases and J lost 4, with 12 bases in between. The CDR3 loop reads CATSKSLNQPQHF. CDR3 nucleotide sequence: TGTGCCACCTCGAAGAGTCTAAATCAGCCCCAGCATTTT.

This clone was detected only once. The chain recombines TRBV30 with TRBJ2-7, with D possibly TRBD1 on 5 matching bases. The CDR3 runs to 12 residues. V lost 5 bases and J lost 3, with 11 bases in between. Looked up from germline, CDR1 is GTSNPN and CDR2 is SVGIG (reference sequence). CDR3 DNA: TGTGCCTGGGGGGCGAACGGCTACGAGCAGTACTTC. Its protein is CAWGANGYEQYF.

This clone came up a few times. The chain links TRBV19 to TRBJ2-2; D may be TRBD1 (6 bases). The CDR3 contains 15 residues. Per the germline V gene, CDR1 is LNHDA and CDR2 is SQIVND (reference sequence). Trimming removed 1 base at V and 5 bases at J, with 11 bases between. CDR3 loop: CASSIGDRLTGELFF. The CDR3 DNA follows: TGTGCCAGTAGTATAGGCGACAGGCTAACCGGGGAGCTGTTTTTT.

The J gene is TRBJ1-3, the V gene TRBV9; D may be TRBD1 (6 bases). CDR1 is SGDLS, CDR2 YYNGEE, per germline. V lost 4 bases, J lost 4 bases, and 15 bases lay in between. CDR3 size: 15 residues. The CDR3 reads CASSPQGTGGNTIYF. As DNA, the CDR3 is TGTGCCAGCAGCCCCCAGGGGACGGGAGGAAACACCATATATTTT.

The V call is TRBV18, the J call TRBJ2-5; D is perhaps TRBD1 (6 bases). Trimming left V 3 bases short and J 0 bases short, with 14 bases between. Germline assignment: CDR1 KGHSH and CDR2 LQKENI. The CDR3 is made up of 16 amino acids. CDR3 region: CASSPPGQGYQETQYF. CDR3 in DNA: TGTGCCAGCTCACCGCCGGGGCAGGGGTACCAAGAGACCCAGTACTTC.

The chain recombines TRBV29-1 with TRBJ2-5; a possible D gene is TRBD1 (5 bases). Trimming cost V 5 bases and J 5 bases, with 9 bases left between them. The germline V gene encodes CDR1 SQVTM and CDR2 ANQGSEA. CDR3 size: 11 residues. The CDR3 here is CSVLNRETQYF. CDR3 nucleotides: TGCAGCGTTTTAAACAGGGAGACCCAGTACTTC.

The chain uses TRBV29-1 and TRBJ2-5; tentatively, D is TRBD2 (6 bases). The V and J ends lost 7 bases and 5 bases respectively, with 11 bases between them. The CDR3 extends over 11 amino acids. CDR1 and CDR2 from the germline V gene are SQVTM and ANQGSEA. The CDR3 spells CSDTAGETQYF. Here the CDR3 DNA reads TGCAGCGATACGGCGGGGGAGACCCAGTACTTC.